The clone carrying this T cell receptor beta chain was seen only a few times. Its target is not known. This entry belongs to a study of cytomegalovirus exposure and HLA in healthy donors. Notes on the study in general: A later analysis reportedly identified an Asian-associated ancestry cluster as carrying fewer N-insertions than the 666-donor mean. Most sequenced TCRs were rare (though some public TCRs occurred in many donors). As a later analysis showed, a missense DCLRE1C variant was linked to trimming of TCR beta V- and J-genes. Over 150 TCR beta chains were listed as cytomegalovirus-associated.

This CDR3 region has 16 residues. V was pared by 0 bases and J by 4 bases, with 6 bases of the junction left unmatched. Per germline, CDR1 LGHNA and CDR2 YNFKEQ. The PCR used 60 Vbeta and 13 Jbeta primers. Method: immunoSEQ multiplex PCR; TCRdb's copy keeps in-frame clones and lacks some. The sample lists approximately 140,000 clones; roughly 80% were seen once. This TCR came from a man aged 40-49 years in good health and CMV-seropositive. The chain has TRBV4-2 and TRBJ2-3; 8 bases are a match to TRBD2. Sequenced sample: PBMCs. CDR3 DNA sequence: TGTGCCAGCAGCCAAGATATCGCGGGAGGAGCAGATACGCAGTATTTT. Residues: CASSQDIAGGADTQYF.